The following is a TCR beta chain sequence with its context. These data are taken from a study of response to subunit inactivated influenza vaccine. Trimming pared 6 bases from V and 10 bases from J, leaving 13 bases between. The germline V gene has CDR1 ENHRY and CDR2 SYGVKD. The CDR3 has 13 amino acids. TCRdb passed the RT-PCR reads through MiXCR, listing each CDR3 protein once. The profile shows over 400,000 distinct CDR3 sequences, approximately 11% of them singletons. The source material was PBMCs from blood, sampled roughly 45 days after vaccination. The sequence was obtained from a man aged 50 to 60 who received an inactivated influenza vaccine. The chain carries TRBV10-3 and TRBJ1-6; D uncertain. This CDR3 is CAISPQERSPLHF. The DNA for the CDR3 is TGTGCCATCAGCCCTCAGGAGAGGTCACCCCTCCACTTT.